This paragraph reports one T cell receptor (beta chain). The data were obtained in a study of blood T cell repertoires in COVID-19. As for the study in general: Nucleic acid was either cDNA or gDNA, and it came from T cells, B-cell-depleted T cells, or PBMCs.

In the authors' methods: Amplification from reference gene primers served as the basis for estimated nucleated cell counts. Measured with immunoSEQ multiplex PCR; TCRdb has only the in-frame clones, and not every one. The V and J calls and the clone size are those of that table, but D and trimming were determined from the DNA. This table has 150,000 or so clones, roughly 86% appearing once. Per the germline V gene, CDR1 is LNHDA and CDR2 is SQIVND (reference sequence). The CDR3 consists of 15 residues. Trimming removed 6 bases at V and 8 bases at J, with 20 bases between. Source material: peripheral blood. The receptor comes from a young man with acute or convalescent COVID-19. This chain links TRBV19 with TRBJ2-1; D possibly corresponds to TRBD1 (6 bases). In DNA form, the CDR3 reads TGTGCCAGTAGGAACAACCGGATGGGGGCGCATGAGCAGTTCTTC. Residues: CASRNNRMGAHEQFF. The full variable domain, completed using reference TRBV19 and TRBJ2-1, is DGGITQSPKYLFRKEGQNVTLSCEQNLNHDAMYWYRQDPGQGLRLIYYSQIVNDFQKGDIAEGYSVSREKKESFPLTVTSAQKNPTAFYLCASRNNRMGAHEQFFGPGTRLTVL.